This TCR beta chain emerged from a study of blood T cell repertoires in COVID-19. Whole-study context: Acute-phase and convalescent COVID-19 samples originated in the United States, Italy and Spain.

Methods used by the authors: Reference gene primer amplification gave estimated nucleated cell counts. TCRdb's copy holds only in-frame clones and misses some; the assay was immunoSEQ multiplex PCR. The V and J calls and clone size come from that table; D and trimming were worked out from the DNA. Counted here are 150,000 to 200,000 clones, around 85% occurring once; the ten biggest clones make up 9.8%. This TCR came from an elderly woman with acute or convalescent COVID-19. Sequenced: peripheral blood.

The CDR3 sequence is CASSEALRGRQPQHF. CDR3 nucleotides: TGTGCCAGCAGTGAAGCGCTGAGGGGGCGGCAGCCCCAGCATTTT. The chain combines TRBV6-1 with TRBJ1-5; 7 bases line up with TRBD1. Per the germline V gene, CDR1 is MNHNS and CDR2 is SASEGT. The CDR3 has 15 residues. V lost 0 bases to trimming and J lost 7 bases; unmatched junction nucleotides: 6.